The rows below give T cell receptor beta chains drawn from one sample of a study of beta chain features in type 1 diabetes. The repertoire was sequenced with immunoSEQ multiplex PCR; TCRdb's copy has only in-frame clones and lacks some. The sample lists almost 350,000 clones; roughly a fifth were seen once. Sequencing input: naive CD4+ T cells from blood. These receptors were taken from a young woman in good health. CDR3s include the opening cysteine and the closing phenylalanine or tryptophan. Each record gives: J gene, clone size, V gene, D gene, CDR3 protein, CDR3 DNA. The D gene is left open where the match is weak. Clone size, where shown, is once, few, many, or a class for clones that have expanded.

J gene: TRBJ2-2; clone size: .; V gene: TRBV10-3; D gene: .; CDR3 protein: CAISEHPTAVELFF; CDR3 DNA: TGTGCCATCAGTGAACACCCGACGGCGGTGGAGCTGTTTTTT
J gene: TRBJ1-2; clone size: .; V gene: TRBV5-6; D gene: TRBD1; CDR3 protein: CASSWTDRGRSYTF; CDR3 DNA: TGTGCCAGCAGCTGGACTGACAGGGGTAGAAGCTACACCTTC
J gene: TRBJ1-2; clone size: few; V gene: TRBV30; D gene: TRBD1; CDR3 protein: CAWRQGDQGNYGYTF; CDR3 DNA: TGTGCCTGGAGACAGGGGGATCAAGGGAACTATGGCTACACCTTC
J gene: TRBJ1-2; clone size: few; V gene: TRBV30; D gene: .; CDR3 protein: CAWSVRYGYTF; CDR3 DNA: TGTGCCTGGAGTGTACGGTATGGCTACACCTTC
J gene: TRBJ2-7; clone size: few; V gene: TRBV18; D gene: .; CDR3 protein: CASSPTGLFEQYF; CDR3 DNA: TGTGCCAGCTCACCGACAGGCCTATTCGAGCAGTACTTC
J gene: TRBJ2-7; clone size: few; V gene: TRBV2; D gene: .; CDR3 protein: CASSEQSYEQYF; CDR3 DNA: TGTGCCAGCAGTGAACAGTCCTACGAGCAGTACTTC
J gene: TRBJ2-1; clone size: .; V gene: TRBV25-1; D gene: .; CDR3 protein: CASSESRSRKFF; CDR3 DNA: TGTGCCAGCAGTGAATCTCGGTCGCGGAAGTTCTTC
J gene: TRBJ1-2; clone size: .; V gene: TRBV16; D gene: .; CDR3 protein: CASSQYRGTHYGYTF; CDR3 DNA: TGTGCCAGCAGCCAATACCGGGGAACCCACTATGGCTACACCTTC
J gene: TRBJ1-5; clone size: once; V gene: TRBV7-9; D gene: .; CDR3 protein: CASSPGGQPQHF; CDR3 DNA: TGTGCCAGCAGCCCGGGGGGCCAGCCCCAGCATTTT
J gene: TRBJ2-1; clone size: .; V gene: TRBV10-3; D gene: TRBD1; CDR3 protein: CAISPSDRDNEQFF; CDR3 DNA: TGTGCCATCAGCCCGTCGGACAGGGACAATGAGCAGTTCTTC
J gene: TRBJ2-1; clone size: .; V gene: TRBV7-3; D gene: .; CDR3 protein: CASSLTFLASYNEQFF; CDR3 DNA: TGTGCCAGCAGCTTAACGTTTTTGGCTAGTTACAATGAGCAGTTCTTC
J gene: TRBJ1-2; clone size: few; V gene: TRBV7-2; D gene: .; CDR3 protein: CASRARREDGYTF; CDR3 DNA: TGTGCCAGCAGAGCAAGGCGGGAGGATGGCTACACCTTC
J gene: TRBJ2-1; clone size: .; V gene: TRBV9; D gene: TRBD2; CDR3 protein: CASSGLGLAGNEQFF; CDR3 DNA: TGTGCCAGCAGCGGCCTGGGGCTAGCGGGCAATGAGCAGTTCTTC
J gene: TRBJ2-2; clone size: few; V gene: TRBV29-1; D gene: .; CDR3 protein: CSVSAATNTGELFF; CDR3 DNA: TGCAGCGTGAGCGCAGCTACGAACACCGGGGAGCTGTTTTTT
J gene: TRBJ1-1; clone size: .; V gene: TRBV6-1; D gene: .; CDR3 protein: CASKTDRHIEAFF; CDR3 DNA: TGTGCCAGCAAGACCGACAGACACATTGAAGCTTTCTTT
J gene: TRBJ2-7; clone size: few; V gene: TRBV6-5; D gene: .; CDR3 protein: CASRQGPYEQYF; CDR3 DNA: TGTGCCAGCAGGCAGGGGCCCTACGAGCAGTACTTC
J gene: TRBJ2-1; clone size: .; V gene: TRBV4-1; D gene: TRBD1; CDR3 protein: CASSQDSGGQGFYNEQFF; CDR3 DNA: TGCGCCAGCAGCCAAGATTCAGGGGGACAGGGCTTCTACAATGAGCAGTTCTTC
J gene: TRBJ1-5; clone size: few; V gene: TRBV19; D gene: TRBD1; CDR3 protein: CASSIRTGPQPQHF; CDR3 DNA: TGTGCCAGTAGTATACGGACAGGACCTCAGCCCCAGCATTTT
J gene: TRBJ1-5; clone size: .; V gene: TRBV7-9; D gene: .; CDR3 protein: CASSLEGYYQHF; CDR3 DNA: TGTGCCAGCAGCTTAGAGGGGTACTACCAGCATTTT
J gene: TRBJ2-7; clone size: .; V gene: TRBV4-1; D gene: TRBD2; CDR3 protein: CASSQAGGEQYF; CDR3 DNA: TGCGCCAGCAGCCAAGCGGGAGGGGAGCAGTACTTC
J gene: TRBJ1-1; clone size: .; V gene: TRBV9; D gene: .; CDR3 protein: CASSHQGLNTEAFF; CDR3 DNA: TGTGCCAGCAGCCATCAGGGGTTGAACACTGAAGCTTTCTTT
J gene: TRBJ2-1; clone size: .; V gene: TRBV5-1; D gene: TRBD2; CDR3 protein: CASSLPGLAGDNEQFF; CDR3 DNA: TGCGCCAGCAGCTTGCCGGGACTAGCGGGGGACAATGAGCAGTTCTTC
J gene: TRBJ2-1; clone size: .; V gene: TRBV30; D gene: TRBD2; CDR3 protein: CAWSPGLAGYNEQFF; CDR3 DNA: TGTGCCTGGAGCCCGGGACTAGCGGGGTACAATGAGCAGTTCTTC
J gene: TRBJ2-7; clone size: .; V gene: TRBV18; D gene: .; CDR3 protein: CASSPPPGAYEQYF; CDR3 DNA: TGTGCCAGCTCACCACCGCCAGGGGCCTACGAGCAGTACTTC
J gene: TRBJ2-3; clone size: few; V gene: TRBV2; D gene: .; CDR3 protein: CASSVGGNTDTQYF; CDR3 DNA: TGTGCCAGCAGTGTGGGCGGGAATACAGATACGCAGTATTTT
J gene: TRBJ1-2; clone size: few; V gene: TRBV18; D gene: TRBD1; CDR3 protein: CASSEGQHPSYTF; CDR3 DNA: TGTGCCAGCTCCGAGGGACAGCATCCCAGCTACACCTTC
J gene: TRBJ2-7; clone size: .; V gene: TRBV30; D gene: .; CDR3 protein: CAWSNTYEQYF; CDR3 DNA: TGTGCCTGGAGTAACACCTACGAGCAGTACTTC
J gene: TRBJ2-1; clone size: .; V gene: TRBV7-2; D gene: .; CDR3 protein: CASSSSSYNEQFF; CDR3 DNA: TGTGCCAGCAGCTCCAGCTCCTACAATGAGCAGTTCTTC
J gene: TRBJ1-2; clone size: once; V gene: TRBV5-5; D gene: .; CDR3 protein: CASSPGTGGGYTF; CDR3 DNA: TGTGCCAGCAGCCCGGGGACCGGGGGTGGCTACACCTTC
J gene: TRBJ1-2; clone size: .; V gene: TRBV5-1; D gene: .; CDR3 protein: CASSPDTATGGYTF; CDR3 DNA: TGCGCCAGCAGCCCGGATACAGCAACGGGGGGCTACACCTTC
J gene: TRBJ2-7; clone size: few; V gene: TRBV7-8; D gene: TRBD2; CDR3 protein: CASSRLAGEQYF; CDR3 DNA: TGTGCCAGCAGCCGACTAGCGGGAGAGCAGTACTTC
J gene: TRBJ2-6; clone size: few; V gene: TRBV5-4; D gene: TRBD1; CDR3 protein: CASIHRDRGSSGANVLTF; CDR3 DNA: TGTGCCAGCATCCACCGGGACAGGGGTAGTTCTGGGGCCAACGTCCTGACTTTC
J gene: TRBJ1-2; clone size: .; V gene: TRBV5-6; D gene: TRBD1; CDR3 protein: CASSTGQGGYTF; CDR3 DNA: TGTGCCAGCAGCACGGGACAGGGTGGCTACACCTTC
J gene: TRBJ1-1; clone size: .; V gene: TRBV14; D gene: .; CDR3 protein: CASSLTANTEAFF; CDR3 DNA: TGTGCCAGCAGCCTGACAGCCAACACTGAAGCTTTCTTT
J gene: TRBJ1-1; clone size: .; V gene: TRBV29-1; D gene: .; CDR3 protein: CSVWGMRDTEAFF; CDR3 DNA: TGCAGCGTGTGGGGTATGCGGGACACTGAAGCTTTCTTT
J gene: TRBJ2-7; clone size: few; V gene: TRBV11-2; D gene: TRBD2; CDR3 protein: CASSSLAGVGEQYF; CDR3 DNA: TGTGCCAGCAGCTCACTAGCGGGAGTGGGCGAGCAGTACTTC
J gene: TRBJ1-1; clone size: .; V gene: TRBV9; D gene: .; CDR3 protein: CASSEQAGTTEAFF; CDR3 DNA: TGTGCCAGCAGCGAACAGGCAGGCACCACTGAAGCTTTCTTT
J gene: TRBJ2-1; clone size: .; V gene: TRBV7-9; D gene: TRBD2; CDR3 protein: CASRFGTSSYNEQFF; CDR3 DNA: TGTGCCAGCAGGTTCGGGACTAGCTCCTACAATGAGCAGTTCTTC
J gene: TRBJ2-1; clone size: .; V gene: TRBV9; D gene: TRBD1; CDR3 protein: CASSPRQGSFNEQFF; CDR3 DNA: TGTGCCAGCAGCCCTAGACAGGGGTCCTTCAATGAGCAGTTCTTC
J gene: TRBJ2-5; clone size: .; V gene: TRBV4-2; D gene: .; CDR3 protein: CASSQDLRETQYF; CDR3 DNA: TGTGCCAGCAGCCAAGATTTGAGGGAGACCCAGTACTTC
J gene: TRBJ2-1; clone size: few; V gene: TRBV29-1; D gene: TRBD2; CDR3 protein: CSVPGLAANEQFF; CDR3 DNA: TGCAGCGTGCCGGGACTAGCGGCAAATGAGCAGTTCTTC
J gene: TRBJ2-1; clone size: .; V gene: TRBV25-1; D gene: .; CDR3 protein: CASSERFEQFF; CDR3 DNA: TGTGCCAGCAGTGAACGGTTTGAGCAGTTCTTC
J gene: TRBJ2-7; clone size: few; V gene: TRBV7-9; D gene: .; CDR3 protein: CASSSPGPLSYEQYF; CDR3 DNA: TGTGCCAGCAGTTCCCCTGGGCCCCTCTCCTACGAGCAGTACTTC
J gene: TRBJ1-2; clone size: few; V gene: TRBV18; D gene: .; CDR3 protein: CASSRYGQNYGYTF; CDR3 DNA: TGTGCCAGCTCACGGTACGGACAGAACTATGGCTACACCTTC
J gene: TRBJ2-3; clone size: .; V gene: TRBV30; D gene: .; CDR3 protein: CAWTPGDTQYF; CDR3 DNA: TGTGCCTGGACCCCCGGGGATACGCAGTATTTT
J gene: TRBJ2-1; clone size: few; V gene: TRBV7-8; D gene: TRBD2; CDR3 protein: CASSLAGGPNEQFF; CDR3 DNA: TGTGCCAGCAGCTTAGCGGGAGGGCCGAATGAGCAGTTCTTC
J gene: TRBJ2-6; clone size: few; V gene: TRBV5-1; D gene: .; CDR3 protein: CASSPGSGANVLTF; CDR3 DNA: TGCGCCAGCAGCCCCGGGTCTGGGGCCAACGTCCTGACTTTC
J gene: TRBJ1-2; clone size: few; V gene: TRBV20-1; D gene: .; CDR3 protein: CSVFINYGYTF; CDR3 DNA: TGCAGTGTTTTCATTAACTATGGCTACACCTTC
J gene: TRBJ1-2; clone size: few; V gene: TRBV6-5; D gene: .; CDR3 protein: CASSSLTSDRSYGYTF; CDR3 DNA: TGTGCCAGCAGTTCCCTTACCTCGGACAGAAGCTATGGCTACACCTTC
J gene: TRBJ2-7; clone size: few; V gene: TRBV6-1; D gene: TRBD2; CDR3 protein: CASTTSGATYEQYF; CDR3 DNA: TGTGCCAGTACGACTAGCGGGGCAACCTACGAGCAGTACTTC